This T cell receptor beta chain emerged from a study of shared clonotypes between healthy human individuals. Notes on the study in general: Only blood underwent sampling, and tissue repertoires likely differ. Owing to a small donor count, the genetic and exposure-history diversity represented was limited.

This clone has only a few counts. The antigen is not known. Each subset's genomic DNA was shared equally among a number of immunoSEQ plates. The repertoire was sequenced with immunoSEQ multiplex PCR; TCRdb's copy has only in-frame clones and lacks some. The profile covers about 480,000 clones, with 75% to 80% appearing a single time and approximately 13% taken by the ten largest. Germline V gives CDR1 MNHNS, CDR2 SASEGT. J lost 5 bases, V lost 2 bases, and 7 bases had no gene match. There are 16 residues in the CDR3. The donors, healthy adults who were HIV-negative, had experienced no recent acute infections or vaccinations.

The sequence derives from a middle-aged woman in good health. Some clones in this sample may be carry-over from other donors' samples. The rearrangement links TRBV6-1 to TRBJ2-3, with 10 bases fitting TRBD1. Sequences were obtained from PBMCs. CDR3 in amino acids: CASSERETGGKDTQYF. CDR3 nucleotides: TGTGCCAGCAGTGAAAGGGAGACAGGGGGCAAAGATACGCAGTATTTT.